This is a list of T cell receptor beta chains from one sample in a study of cytomegalovirus exposure and HLA in healthy donors. Profiled with immunoSEQ multiplex PCR; TCRdb holds only in-frame clones, not every one. There are about 48,000 clones in the sample, with about 6.1% held by the top ten. Source material: PBMCs. Receptors originate from a male donor in good health and CMV-seropositive. The CDR3 runs from the conserved cysteine through the conserved F or W. The D gene is left open where the match is weak.

TRBJ2-1	.	TRBV9	16	CASSPGGGGFYNEQFF	TGTGCCAGCAGCCCCGGGGGAGGGGGTTTCTACAATGAGCAGTTCTTC
TRBJ2-5	.	TRBV9	14	CASSVEPEEETQYF	TGTGCCAGCAGCGTAGAGCCAGAGGAAGAGACCCAGTACTTC
TRBJ2-7	.	TRBV5-4	14	CASSTSPGAYEQYF	TGTGCCAGCAGCACCTCCCCAGGTGCTTACGAGCAGTACTTC
TRBJ2-7	TRBD1	TRBV20-1	11	CSAEDREEQYF	TGCAGTGCGGAGGACAGGGAGGAGCAGTACTTC
TRBJ2-7	TRBD1	TRBV7-2	14	CASSARQGGYEQYF	TGTGCCAGCAGCGCCCGACAGGGGGGGTACGAGCAGTACTTC
TRBJ2-5	.	TRBV7-2	12	CASSYVGETQYF	TGTGCCAGCAGCTACGTCGGGGAGACCCAGTACTTC
TRBJ2-3	TRBD2	TRBV10-3	14	CAINWRGGRDTQYF	TGTGCCATCAACTGGCGGGGGGGCCGGGATACGCAGTATTTT
TRBJ2-7	.	TRBV18	15	CASSPGAGKSYEQYF	TGTGCCAGCTCACCAGGGGCAGGAAAATCCTACGAGCAGTACTTC
TRBJ2-5	TRBD2	TRBV6-1	15	CASSAQRGYSEAQYF	TGTGCCAGCAGTGCCCAGCGGGGGTATTCAGAGGCCCAGTACTTC
TRBJ2-7	TRBD1	TRBV9	14	CASSASGTGVEQYF	TGTGCCAGCAGCGCCTCCGGGACAGGGGTCGAGCAGTACTTC
TRBJ2-7	.	TRBV7-8	11	CATGFRDEQYF	TGTGCCACAGGGTTTCGGGACGAGCAGTACTTC
TRBJ2-1	TRBD2	TRBV7-3	12	CASSAGRNEQFF	TGTGCCAGCAGCGCCGGGAGGAATGAGCAGTTCTTC
TRBJ2-1	TRBD2	TRBV9	15	CASSGRGGPLNEQFF	TGTGCCAGCTCGGGGCGGGGGGGCCCTTTGAATGAGCAGTTCTTC
TRBJ1-2	.	TRBV7-9	12	CASSLGSPVQFF	TGTGCCAGCAGCTTAGGCTCGCCCGTCCAGTTTTTC
TRBJ2-2	.	TRBV2	12	CASRTVTGELFF	TGTGCCAGCAGAACGGTCACCGGGGAGCTGTTTTTT
TRBJ1-6	TRBD1	TRBV6-1	17	CASSETGSNSYNSPLHF	TGTGCCAGCAGTGAGACAGGGTCCAACTCCTATAATTCACCCCTCCACTTT
TRBJ1-1	.	TRBV30	15	CAWVRDTTLNTEAFF	TGTGCCTGGGTCAGGGACACTACCTTGAACACTGAAGCTTTCTTT